This passage covers 32 T cell receptor beta chains from one sample sequenced in a study of blood T cell repertoires in COVID-19. Assay used: immunoSEQ multiplex PCR; TCRdb lists only in-frame clones, some missing. The data hold about 250,000 clones, with around four fifths observed a single time. Sequencing used PBMCs or T cells enriched from blood (not recorded which). These receptors were taken from a woman aged 40 to 55 who had been exposed to COVID-19.

The chain carries TRBV14 and TRBJ1-2; D is unresolved. CDR1 and CDR2 from the germline V gene are SGHDN and FVKESK. CDR3 length equals 12 residues. V was clipped by 6 bases and J by 5 bases, with 10 bases between them. For the CDR3, the DNA is TGTGCCAGCAGTCGAAGCTTGTATGGCTACACCTTC. It translates to CASSRSLYGYTF.

The genes are TRBV2 and TRBJ1-5, with 10 nucleotides matching TRBD1. Germline V lookup: CDR1 SNHLY, CDR2 FYNNEI. V gave up 7 bases and J gave up 2 bases; unmatched junction bases: 5. The CDR3 extends over 15 amino acids. The CDR3 DNA reads TGTGCCAGCATAGCCGGGACAGGGGGCAATCAGCCCCAGCATTTT. Translated, it gives CASIAGTGGNQPQHF. Complete variable domain (other parts from reference TRBV2 and TRBJ1-5): EPEVTQTPSHQVTQMGQEVILRCVPISNHLYFYWYRQILGQKVEFLVSFYNNEISEKSEIFDDQFSVERPDGSNFTLKIRSTKLEDSAMYFCASIAGTGGNQPQHFGDGTRLSIL.

The CDR3 spells CASSVEVGSYNEQFF. CDR3 nucleotides: TGTGCCAGCAGCGTTGAGGTCGGGTCCTACAATGAGCAGTTCTTC. The rearrangement uses TRBV5-5 and TRBJ2-1; D is uncertain. Germline values: CDR1 SGHKS, CDR2 YYEKEE (reference sequence). The CDR3 totals 15 residues. Trimming left V 4 bases short and J 1 base short, with 12 bases between.

This chain links TRBV5-4 with TRBJ2-1; tentative D call: TRBD1 (6 bases). The CDR3 covers 16 residues. CDR1 and CDR2 from the germline V gene are SGHNT and YYREEE (reference sequence). The V end lost 0 bases, the J end lost 7 bases, and 17 bases lay between the germline ends. CDR3 bases: TGTGCCAGCAGCTTGGGAGGGGCAGGGGCCCTAAATGAGCAGTTCTTC. This encodes CASSLGGAGALNEQFF.

This clone was found once. The gene calls are TRBV5-5 and TRBJ2-7; 7 bases match TRBD1. Trimming cost V 3 bases and J 4 bases; bases outside gene matches: 10. The CDR3 is 15 residues long. Looked up from germline, CDR1 is SGHKS and CDR2 is YYEKEE (reference sequence). CDR3 sequence reads: CASSSGTATPYEQYF. The CDR3 region has the DNA TGTGCCAGCAGCTCGGGGACAGCCACCCCATACGAGCAGTACTTC.

The chain uses TRBV4-1 and TRBJ2-5; D gene unclear. The V end was cut by 4 bases, the J end by 5 bases, with 11 bases between. The CDR3 has 13 residues. The V gene's germline CDR1 is MGHRA and CDR2 YSYEKL. The CDR3 is CASSRKHVETQYF. The CDR3 DNA reads as TGCGCCAGCAGCCGAAAGCACGTCGAGACCCAGTACTTC.

The gene calls are TRBV5-1 and TRBJ1-5; D unresolved. With 8 bases removed from V and 11 bases from J, the gap between germline ends came to 11 bases. The V gene's germline CDR1 is SGHRS and CDR2 YFSETQ. This CDR3 has 10 residues. CDR3 residues: CASADRAQHF. The CDR3 bases are TGCGCCAGTGCGGATCGGGCCCAGCATTTT.

This clone was seen a few times. The V call is TRBV4-1, the J call TRBJ1-2, with 8 bases fitting TRBD1. Germline V gene sequence: CDR1 MGHRA, CDR2 YSYEKL. V lost 0 bases and J lost 5; bases outside the gene matches: 11. The CDR3 contains 17 residues. The CDR3 reads CASSQEETGALGYGYTF. The CDR3 DNA reads as TGCGCCAGCAGCCAAGAAGAGACAGGGGCTCTTGGGTATGGCTACACCTTC.

V usage is TRBV7-6 and J usage is TRBJ2-3; 8 bases line up with TRBD2. The germline V gene has CDR1 SGHVS and CDR2 FNYEAQ. V gave up 11 bases and J gave up 3 bases; unmatched junction bases: 13. CDR3 length: 15 residues. CDR3 nucleotide sequence: TGTGCCCGCCGCCGGGGGGGAGGGGGGACAGATACGCAGTATTTT. It encodes CARRRGGGGTDTQYF.

V and J are TRBV7-9 and TRBJ1-5; D is uncertain. This CDR3 spans 12 amino acids. The germline CDR1 and CDR2 sequences are SEHNR and FQNEAQ (reference sequence). Trimming removed 4 bases at V and 12 bases at J, with 13 bases between. As DNA, the CDR3 is TGTGCCAGCAGCTCTCCCTACCGTGGCCAGCATTTT. Its protein product is CASSSPYRGQHF.

V gene TRBV5-1 combines with J gene TRBJ1-2; a weak D match, TRBD1 (5 bases). Germline V gives CDR1 SGHRS, CDR2 YFSETQ. V lost 3 bases and J lost 7, with 19 bases in between. The CDR3 has 15 amino acids. The CDR3 sequence: CASSSSTALLGGYTF. The CDR3 nucleotides are TGCGCCAGCAGCTCTTCGACAGCTCTTTTGGGTGGCTACACCTTC. Full variable domain (outside the CDR3, taken from reference TRBV5-1 and TRBJ1-2): KAGVTQTPRYLIKTRGQQVTLSCSPISGHRSVSWYQQTPGQGLQFLFEYFSETQRNKGNFPGRFSGRQFSNSRSEMNVSTLELGDSALYLCASSSSTALLGGYTFGSGTRLTVV.

The rearrangement links TRBV3-1 (or the pseudogene TRBV3-2) to TRBJ1-1, with D unresolved. Looked up from germline, CDR1 is LGHDT and CDR2 is YNNKEL (reference sequence). CDR3 length: 13 amino acids. Trimming pared 4 bases from V and 7 bases from J, leaving 13 bases between. CDR3 nucleotides: TGTGCCAGCAGCCCTCTCTTACTTGGTGAAGCTTTCTTT. Its protein is CASSPLLLGEAFF.

The rearrangement joins TRBV18 to TRBJ1-6; 9 nucleotides line up with TRBD1. The V segment lost 2 bases and the J segment 5 bases; nucleotides outside the gene matches: 7. Germline CDR1 reads KGHSH; CDR2 reads LQKENI. The CDR3 spans 17 residues. The CDR3 bases are TGTGCCAGCTCACCATGGGACAGGGTGATAAATAATTCACCCCTCCACTTT. Translation: CASSPWDRVINNSPLHF. Filled out from reference TRBV18 and TRBJ1-6, the complete variable domain reads NAGVMQNPRHLVRRRGQEARLRCSPMKGHSHVYWYRQLPEEGLKFMVYLQKENIIDESGMPKERFSAEFPKEGPSILRIQQVVRGDSAAYFCASSPWDRVINNSPLHFGNGTRLTVT.

The chain uses TRBV10-3 and TRBJ2-1, with TRBD2 matching 12 bases. The CDR3 is 17 residues long. V was pared by 6 bases and J by 0 bases, with 6 bases of the junction left unmatched. CDR1 and CDR2 (germline): ENHRY, SYGVKD. The CDR3 nucleotides are TGTGCCATCAGCGAGACTAGCGGGGGACTCTCCTACAATGAGCAGTTCTTC. It specifies CAISETSGGLSYNEQFF.

This clone was detected ten times or more. The sample has other DNA sequences that encode this CDR3 too. The chain employs TRBV11-3 and TRBJ2-1; the match to TRBD2 covers 8 bases. The CDR3 totals 14 residues. With 1 base clipped from V and 4 bases from J, the junction kept 0 bases outside the gene matches. From germline, CDR1 is SGHNT and CDR2 YENEEA. The CDR3 DNA reads as TGTGCCAGCAGCTTAGCGGGGGGGTACAATGAGCAGTTCTTC. It is translated as CASSLAGGYNEQFF.

This clone was seen a single time. J is TRBJ2-3 and V is TRBV14, with TRBD2 identical over 9 bases. The V gene end was trimmed by 0 bases and the J gene end by 1 base; junction bases not matched to a gene: 5. The length of the CDR3 is 17 residues. Germline CDR1 SGHDN, CDR2 FVKESK. CDR3: CASSQDWASGGTDTQYF. The CDR3 bases are TGTGCCAGCAGCCAAGATTGGGCTAGCGGGGGCACAGATACGCAGTATTTT.

The CDR3 here is CASTSNTDTQYF. CDR3 sequence (DNA): TGTGCCAGCACTTCTAACACAGATACGCAGTATTTT. V gene TRBV2 combines with J gene TRBJ2-3; the D is unclear. Germline CDR1 and CDR2: SNHLY and FYNNEI. Trimming left V 7 bases short and J 2 bases short, with 7 bases between. CDR3 length: 12 residues.

As concerns this clone: One end of the junction is discordant with germline, which a read error may explain. The J gene is TRBJ2-1, the V gene TRBV4-1, with TRBD1 identical over 11 bases. The CDR3 is 15 residues long. Germline lookup yields CDR1 MGHRA and CDR2 YSYEKL. The CDR3 DNA is TGCGCCAGCAGGCAAGGACAGGGGGCGAGGGATGAGCAGTTCTTC. It encodes CASRQGQGARDEQFF.

This chain joins TRBV5-6 and TRBJ1-6, with D possibly being TRBD1 (5 bases). The V end lost 6 bases, the J end lost 1 base, and 20 bases lay between the germline ends. Looked up from germline, CDR1 is SGHDT and CDR2 is YYEEEE. The CDR3 has 18 residues. CDR3 amino acids: CASTQTGGMGSYNSPLHF. CDR3 sequence (DNA): TGTGCCAGCACCCAAACGGGGGGGATGGGGTCCTATAATTCACCCCTCCACTTT.

This clone was counted once. CDR3 amino acids: CASSLDRGSNQPQHF. Here the CDR3 DNA reads TGTGCCAGCAGCCTCGACAGGGGTAGCAATCAGCCCCAGCATTTT. This chain connects TRBV4-2 to TRBJ1-5; 8 nucleotides align to TRBD1. The CDR3 covers 15 residues. Germline values: CDR1 LGHNA, CDR2 YNFKEQ. J lost 0 bases, V lost 4 bases, and 2 bases had no gene match.

The rearrangement joins TRBV3-1 (or the pseudogene TRBV3-2) to TRBJ2-5; D may be TRBD1 (6 bases). CDR1 is LGHDT and CDR2 is YNNKEL in the germline V gene (reference sequence). The CDR3 runs 15 residues. Trimming removed 1 base from V and 4 bases from J, with 13 bases in between. The CDR3 here is CASSQVQGGRETQYF. The CDR3 DNA reads TGTGCCAGCAGCCAAGTACAGGGCGGGCGAGAGACCCAGTACTTC.

V usage is TRBV5-1 and J usage is TRBJ2-2, with TRBD2 as a possible D gene (5 bases). The CDR3 sequence is 12 residues long. Trimming cost V 5 bases and J 5 bases, with 7 bases left between them. CDR1 SGHRS and CDR2 YFSETQ come from the germline V gene. In nucleotides, the CDR3 is TGCGCCAGCAGGAGGGATACCGGGGAGCTGTTTTTT. Its translation: CASRRDTGELFF.

The V gene is TRBV3-1 (or the pseudogene TRBV3-2), the J gene TRBJ1-6; D is undetermined. From germline, CDR1 is LGHDT and CDR2 YNNKEL (reference sequence). The V end lost 4 bases, the J end lost 8 bases, and 12 bases lay between the germline ends. This CDR3 is 14 amino acids long. The CDR3 loop is CASSLRQEDSPLHF. In DNA, the CDR3 is TGTGCCAGCAGCCTCCGCCAGGAGGATTCACCCCTCCACTTT.

This rearrangement joins TRBV5-4 to TRBJ2-2; 11 positions agree with TRBD2. Trimming at V came to 0 bases and at J to 4 bases, leaving 5 bases not matched to a gene. The CDR3 sequence is 17 residues long. Germline loops: CDR1 SGHNT, CDR2 YYREEE (reference sequence). Written as DNA, the CDR3 is TGTGCCAGCAGCTTGGACGGGCTAGCGGGGGGCACCGGGGAGCTGTTTTTT. This codes for CASSLDGLAGGTGELFF.

This chain joins TRBV9 and TRBJ1-2; the match to TRBD1 covers 10 bases. The CDR3 loop spans 15 amino acids. Germline V CDR1 and CDR2: SGDLS, YYNGEE. V was clipped by 4 bases and J by 8 bases; unmatched bases: 11. The chain's CDR3 is CASSSPPGQGRGYTF. The CDR3 DNA sequence: TGTGCCAGCAGCTCTCCCCCGGGACAGGGGAGGGGCTACACCTTC.

This chain joins TRBV10-1 and TRBJ1-4; 7 positions agree with TRBD1. V shed 6 bases and J 6 bases; nucleotides not matched to a gene: 10. The CDR3 runs to 15 residues. Germline lookup yields CDR1 WNHNN and CDR2 SYGVQD (reference sequence). CDR3 bases: TGCGCCAGCAGGAAAAGGGACAGACACTATGAAAAACTGTTTTTT. Residues: CASRKRDRHYEKLFF.

The V gene is TRBV7-6, the J gene TRBJ2-7; 7 bases match TRBD1. The V and J ends lost 3 bases and 0 bases, in that order; junction bases with no gene match: 8. CDR3 length: 16 amino acids. Germline V gene lookup returns CDR1 SGHVS and CDR2 FNYEAQ. The CDR3 here is CASSFATGDPSYEQYF. Written as DNA, the CDR3 is TGTGCCAGCAGCTTCGCCACAGGGGATCCCTCCTACGAGCAGTACTTC.

The gene calls are TRBV27 and TRBJ2-1; maybe TRBD2 (5 bases). Looked up from germline, CDR1 is MNHEY and CDR2 is SMNVEV (reference sequence). The V and J ends lost 3 bases and 5 bases respectively, with 14 bases between them. The CDR3 consists of 15 residues. CDR3 loop: CASSFRGIYDNEQFF. Here the CDR3 DNA reads TGTGCCAGCAGTTTCAGAGGGATCTATGACAATGAGCAGTTCTTC.

This chain links TRBV7-6 with TRBJ1-5, with D perhaps TRBD1 (5 bases). V lost 0 bases, J lost 9 bases, and 9 bases lay in between. Germline values: CDR1 SGHVS, CDR2 FNYEAQ. The CDR3 is 13 amino acids. CDR3 DNA sequence: TGTGCCAGCAGCTTAGCGGGGCCGGGGCCCCAGCATTTT. Translating gives CASSLAGPGPQHF.

The chain employs TRBV9 and TRBJ2-3; TRBD1 is a possible D gene (5 bases). The germline V gene has CDR1 SGDLS and CDR2 YYNGEE. This CDR3 spans 14 amino acids. The ends were cut back, 4 bases at V and 4 bases at J, with 13 bases in the middle. This CDR3 is CASSPRTTADTQYF. The DNA for the CDR3 is TGTGCCAGCAGCCCTCGGACAACGGCAGATACGCAGTATTTT. The full variable domain, in which reference TRBV9 and TRBJ2-3 provide the parts outside the CDR3, is DSGVTQTPKHLITATGQRVTLRCSPRSGDLSVYWYQQSLDQGLQFLIQYYNGEERAKGNILERFSAQQFPDLHSELNLSSLELGDSALYFCASSPRTTADTQYFGPGTRLTVL.

The rearrangement links TRBV5-6 to TRBJ1-6; no clear D gene. The V end lost 0 bases, the J end lost 7 bases, and 14 bases lay between the germline ends. The CDR3 is made up of 16 amino acids. CDR1 and CDR2 (germline): SGHDT, YYEEEE. This chain's CDR3 is CASSLGYGVGNSPLHF. Written as DNA, the CDR3 is TGTGCCAGCAGCTTGGGTTACGGGGTAGGAAATTCACCCCTCCACTTT.

The rearrangement uses TRBV7-9 and TRBJ1-1, with D possibly matching TRBD1 (5 bases). This CDR3 spans 13 amino acids. V was cut by 1 base and J by 8 bases, with 11 bases left in between. Germline CDR1 is SEHNR and CDR2 is FQNEAQ (reference sequence). The chain's CDR3 is CASSLGQRGEAFF. In DNA, the CDR3 is TGTGCCAGCAGCTTAGGACAGCGGGGCGAAGCTTTCTTT.